This T cell receptor (beta chain) was sequenced in a study of cytomegalovirus exposure and HLA in healthy donors. Study findings and constraints: The majority of TCR sequences were rare, yet some public TCRs appeared in many donors. Sequencing artifact likely explains a cluster of highly shared sequence variants.

The PCR used 60 Vbeta and 13 Jbeta primers. TCRdb keeps only in-frame clones here, not all; method: immunoSEQ multiplex PCR. The sample lists roughly 120,000 clones, 55% to 75% occurring once. As concerns this clone: Its antigen is still unknown.

Germline lookup yields CDR1 LNHNV and CDR2 YYDKDF (reference sequence). Trimming took 2 bases from V and 11 from J; bases not matched to a gene: 6. The CDR3 spans 13 residues. Material for sequencing was PBMCs. The clonotype was recovered from a man aged 25 to 45 in good health and CMV-seropositive. The chain couples TRBV15 to TRBJ1-1; TRBD1 matches at 9 bases. CDR3 sequence (DNA): TGTGCCACCAGCAGAACAGGGGGCATTTTGGCTTTCTTT. Translated: CATSRTGGILAFF.